This T cell receptor (beta chain) derives from a study of T cell repertoires in cytomegalovirus infection (dated by TCRdb to about 2019). Context from the whole study: Peptide stimulations targeted recently identified HLA-C-restricted CMV epitopes, whose presentation resists viral immunomodulation, together with well-studied HLA-B-restricted epitopes. Donor HLA type was relevant to the analysis, because carriage of CMV infection together with the matching HLA type was indicated by public TCR beta signatures.

In the paper's terms, the treatment or condition label means: in vitro stimulation with specific CMV peptide epitopes to enrich CMV-specific T cells. The reads were generated on an Illumina HiSeq 1500. TCRdb applied fastp at Q25 and MiXCR to the public reads, then kept only in-frame beta chains. Rows with one shared CDR3 protein collapse into an entry with the most common genes and DNA. In this sample the table shows approximately 260,000 distinct CDR3 sequences, less than 25% of which occur a single time. The top ten clones comprise about 21% of the sample. A single count supports this clonotype. This clone's antigen is unknown. Base qualities were left out, and no much larger clone turns up one base away. Resting on one read, the evidence is weak. Based on the germline V gene, the CDR1 and CDR2 sequences are SGHRS and YFSETQ. Germline trimming amounts to 3 bases on V and 4 bases on J, with 6 as the count of junction bases outside the gene matches. Its CDR3 holds 17 amino acids, cysteine through phenylalanine. CDR3 DNA only is kept here, 51 bases in frame from base 1.

What the study reported, not specific to this receptor: In both this cohort and an independent cohort of 352 donors, the cumulative frequency of public TCR beta family members distinguished carriers of CMV infection plus the relevant HLA type. The ex vivo response was dominated by HLA-C-restricted CMV-specific TCR beta clonotypes, which also provided the single most frequent clonotype in two of eight donors.

The source of this sequence is a human donor in good health (CMV status not recorded). Some clones in this sample may be carry-over from other donors' samples. This material consisted of cultured PBMCs, taken from culture after CMV antigen stimulation. Recombination linked TRBV5-1 to TRBJ2-1, with 14 bases aligning to TRBD2. The CDR3 corresponds to CASSYGTSGSGYNEQFF. The DNA sequence reads TGCGCCAGCAGCTACGGGACTAGCGGGAGTGGGTACAATGAGCAGTTCTTC.